One T cell receptor beta chain is described in this entry. Its target is not known. Each case's diagnosis was confirmed by two pathologists on H&E. The sample comes from a study of immune evolution from preneoplasia to lung adenocarcinoma. Study outcomes and limitations: Normal lung had highest clonality; later lesions appeared denser, more diverse. From normal lung to invasive adenocarcinoma, top clone frequencies appeared to decrease.

V gave up 3 bases and J gave up 0 bases, with 10 bases separating them. CDR1 is SGDLS and CDR2 is YYNGEE in the germline V gene. The CDR3 has 15 residues. Only in-frame clones appear in the TCRdb table, and some are missing; sequencing was by immunoSEQ multiplex PCR. The sample holds about 9,000 clones, 77% seen once. This sequence originates from a person aged 55-79 years with lung adenocarcinoma. This chain connects TRBV9 to TRBJ1-5; no reliable D call. The specimen was FFPE lung adenocarcinoma in situ tissue. The chain's CDR3 is CASSEGSYSNQPQHF. CDR3 bases: TGTGCCAGCAGCGAAGGGTCGTATAGCAATCAGCCCCAGCATTTT. Full variable domain (rest looked up from reference TRBV9 and TRBJ1-5): DSGVTQTPKHLITATGQRVTLRCSPRSGDLSVYWYQQSLDQGLQFLIQYYNGEERAKGNILERFSAQQFPDLHSELNLSSLELGDSALYFCASSEGSYSNQPQHFGDGTRLSIL.